One and the same sample provided the 31 T cell receptor beta chains below, sequenced in a study of OX40 agonist ivuxolimab in advanced cancers. The repertoire was sequenced with immunoSEQ multiplex PCR; TCRdb's copy has only in-frame clones and lacks some. Among about 20,000 clones listed, around 82% were seen once. The sample here was CD4+ or CD8+ T cells sorted from blood, taken in a trial of the OX40 agonist ivuxolimab. The receptors originated from an adult with an advanced solid tumor such as melanoma, head and neck, liver or kidney cancer.

The chain recombines TRBV6-4 with TRBJ1-5, with 9 positions matching TRBD1. The CDR3 consists of 15 residues. After removal of 4 bases from V and 6 bases from J, the junction contained 7 bases not matched to a gene. From germline, CDR1 is MRHNA and CDR2 SNTAGT. DNA of the CDR3: TGTGCCAGCAGTGCCACAGGGGGCGCCGGTCAGCCCCAGCATTTT. It specifies CASSATGGAGQPQHF.

This chain uses TRBV7-8 with TRBJ2-1; 9 nucleotides match TRBD2. This CDR3 contains 15 residues. V shed 3 bases, J shed 5 bases, and the junction held 5 bases outside the gene matches. The germline CDR1 and CDR2 sequences are SGHVS and FQNEAQ. The CDR3 spells CASSFLAGDNNEQFF. CDR3 DNA: TGTGCCAGCAGCTTTTTAGCGGGAGACAACAATGAGCAGTTCTTC.

The V gene is TRBV23-1, the J gene TRBJ2-1, with 7 bases fitting TRBD2. TRBV23-1 is marked as an open reading frame, function uncertain. The CDR3 has 18 residues. V lost 6 bases and J lost 7; bases outside the gene matches: 21. CDR3 in amino acids: CASSPPRTSVRAWNEQFF. The CDR3 region has the DNA TGCGCCAGCAGCCCCCCGCGGACTAGTGTCCGGGCCTGGAATGAGCAGTTCTTC.

This clone was detected only once. The rearrangement links TRBV13 to TRBJ2-2; D unresolved. Looked up from germline, CDR1 is PRHDT and CDR2 is FYEKMQ (reference sequence). The CDR3 has 15 amino acids. V gave up 2 bases and J gave up 1 base, with 8 bases separating them. In DNA, the CDR3 is TGTGCCAGCAGCTTACGGACCTTGAACACCGGGGAGCTGTTTTTT. Protein: CASSLRTLNTGELFF.

J is TRBJ2-2 and V is TRBV13; perhaps TRBD2 as D (5 bases). The V end was cut by 0 bases, the J end by 13 bases, with 15 bases between. Germline-derived CDR1 and CDR2 are PRHDT and FYEKMQ (reference sequence). The CDR3 has 14 amino acids. This CDR3 reads CASSLGLAGLRLFF. CDR3 in DNA: TGTGCCAGCAGCTTAGGGCTAGCCGGCCTTAGGCTGTTTTTT.

The V gene is TRBV28, the J gene TRBJ1-1; the D is unclear. Between the trimmed V and J ends, which lost 6 bases and 7 bases, there was a span of 6 bases. The CDR3 consists of 10 residues. CDR1 is MDHEN and CDR2 is SYDVKM in the germline V gene. The chain's CDR3 is CASRSREAFF. CDR3 sequence (DNA): TGTGCCAGCAGGTCCCGTGAAGCTTTCTTT.

This clone was observed a handful of times. J is TRBJ2-3 and V is TRBV27, with 11 bases that match TRBD2. The CDR3 runs 18 residues. After removal of 4 bases from V and 2 bases from J, the junction contained 11 bases not matched to a gene. Looked up from germline, CDR1 is MNHEY and CDR2 is SMNVEV (reference sequence). The CDR3 sequence: CASSYTSGSRRDTDTQYF. The CDR3 DNA follows: TGTGCCAGCAGTTATACTAGCGGGAGCAGGCGGGACACAGATACGCAGTATTTT.

This sequence joins TRBV6-5 and TRBJ2-7; 8 positions agree with TRBD1. The CDR3 sequence is 13 residues long. The J segment lost 3 bases and the V segment lost 6 bases, leaving 4 bases of the junction unmatched. Germline assignment: CDR1 MNHEY and CDR2 SVGAGI. CDR3 nucleotide sequence: TGTGCCAGCAGCCTCAGGGGGCACTACGAGCAGTACTTC. Translation: CASSLRGHYEQYF.

This sequence joins TRBV9 and TRBJ2-3, with 13 bases lining up with TRBD2. V shed 4 bases and J 4 bases; nucleotides not matched to a gene: 12. Per the germline V gene, CDR1 is SGDLS and CDR2 is YYNGEE. This CDR3 is 18 amino acids long. Here the CDR3 DNA reads TGTGCCAGCAGCCTCACCGCCGGGACTAGCGGGATCGCAGATACGCAGTATTTT. This translates into CASSLTAGTSGIADTQYF. The whole variable domain, filled in from reference TRBV9 and TRBJ2-3, reads DSGVTQTPKHLITATGQRVTLRCSPRSGDLSVYWYQQSLDQGLQFLIQYYNGEERAKGNILERFSAQQFPDLHSELNLSSLELGDSALYFCASSLTAGTSGIADTQYFGPGTRLTVL.

The chain is built from TRBV4-2 and TRBJ1-1, with no clear D. Trimming shortened V by 4 bases and J by 3 bases, and 9 bases separated the two germline ends. The length of the CDR3 is 13 residues. The germline CDR1 and CDR2 sequences are LGHNA and YNFKEQ. The CDR3 region has the DNA TGTGCCAGCAGCCCGGAGGTGGACACTGAAGCTTTCTTT. Translating it yields CASSPEVDTEAFF.

This chain links TRBV4-1 with TRBJ2-5; no clear D. V lost 5 bases to trimming and J lost 8 bases, with 12 bases between them. CDR3 length: 12 amino acids. Germline values: CDR1 MGHRA, CDR2 YSYEKL. The CDR3 nucleotides read TGCGCCAGCAGCGACCTTGGGCAAACCCAGTACTTC. Its protein is CASSDLGQTQYF.

This clone was observed a single time. The chain carries TRBV9 and TRBJ2-6; D is undetermined. V lost 2 bases and J lost 0, with 3 bases in between. Germline V CDR1 and CDR2: SGDLS, YYNGEE. This CDR3 is built from 14 residues. The CDR3 DNA follows: TGTGCCAGCAGCGTTTACTCTGGGGCCAACGTCCTGACTTTC. Encoded protein: CASSVYSGANVLTF. Full variable domain (rest looked up from reference TRBV9 and TRBJ2-6): DSGVTQTPKHLITATGQRVTLRCSPRSGDLSVYWYQQSLDQGLQFLIQYYNGEERAKGNILERFSAQQFPDLHSELNLSSLELGDSALYFCASSVYSGANVLTFGAGSRLTVL.

The V and J genes are TRBV27 and TRBJ1-1; 8 bases agree with TRBD1. The germline V gene has CDR1 MNHEY and CDR2 SMNVEV (reference sequence). This CDR3 is 15 amino acids long. V gave up 5 bases and J gave up 4 bases; unmatched junction bases: 9. The CDR3, as DNA: TGTGCCAGCAGTCCTCTGGACAGGGACCGCACTGAAGCTTTCTTT. This gives the protein CASSPLDRDRTEAFF.

The chain employs TRBV9 and TRBJ2-3; D tentatively fits TRBD1 or TRBD2 (6 bases each). Germline V gene lookup returns CDR1 SGDLS and CDR2 YYNGEE. The CDR3 totals 17 residues. V lost 3 bases and J 6 bases, leaving 23 bases between the germline ends. CDR3 loop: CASSGNGRGRRYDTQYF. CDR3 DNA: TGTGCCAGCAGCGGGAATGGAAGGGGGAGGCGGTATGATACGCAGTATTTT.

The gene calls are TRBV7-9 and TRBJ1-1; unclear D gene. Germline assignment: CDR1 SEHNR and CDR2 FQNEAQ (reference sequence). The ends were cut back, 10 bases at V and 4 bases at J, with 13 bases in the middle. This CDR3 is built from 12 residues. In nucleotides, the CDR3 is TGTGCCACGGTATTGGCAGGCACTGAAGCTTTCTTT. This gives the protein CATVLAGTEAFF. Together with reference TRBV7-9 and TRBJ1-1, the CDR3 gives the full variable domain: DTGVSQNPRHKITKRGQNVTFRCDPISEHNRLYWYRQTLGQGPEFLTYFQNEAQLEKSRLLSDRFSAERPKGSFSTLEIQRTEQGDSAMYLCATVLAGTEAFFGQGTRLTVV.

Only a few counts were recorded for this clone. The chain is built from TRBV7-9 and TRBJ2-1, with D hard to call. This CDR3 region has 11 residues. The ends were cut back, 2 bases at V and 7 bases at J, with 3 bases in the middle. The germline gives CDR1 SEHNR, CDR2 FQNEAQ (reference sequence). CDR3 DNA: TGTGCCAGCAGCTTAAGGAATGAGCAGTTCTTC. It yields the protein CASSLRNEQFF.

In this sample, this clone turned up once. J is TRBJ2-7 and V is TRBV6-5; D may match TRBD1 or TRBD2 (6 bases each). Germline CDR1 and CDR2: MNHEY and SVGAGI. Trimming left V 2 bases short and J 3 bases short, with 11 bases between. This CDR3 comprises 14 residues. CDR3 nucleotides: TGTGCCAGCAGTTACGGGGGGCCCCACTACGAGCAGTACTTC. Translation: CASSYGGPHYEQYF.

This sequence joins TRBV7-6 and TRBJ2-3, with 14 bases matching TRBD2. The germline gives CDR1 SGHVS, CDR2 FNYEAQ. J lost 4 bases, V lost 4 bases, and 1 base had no gene match. The length of the CDR3 is 15 residues. The DNA of the CDR3 is TGTGCCAGCAGCTCGACTAGCGGGAGGGCAGATACGCAGTATTTT. Translation gives CASSSTSGRADTQYF.

The chain combines TRBV13 with TRBJ2-1; 8 bases are a match to TRBD2. Germline V gives CDR1 PRHDT, CDR2 FYEKMQ (reference sequence). Trimming took 5 bases from V and 0 from J; bases not matched to a gene: 6. The CDR3 totals 16 residues. CDR3 amino acids: CASSMGLGSSYNEQFF. CDR3 sequence (DNA): TGTGCCAGCAGCATGGGACTAGGGAGCTCCTACAATGAGCAGTTCTTC.

The CDR3 region has the DNA TGTGCCAGCAGCTTAGTAGGCGGGATAAATGAGCAGTTCTTC. Its translation is CASSLVGGINEQFF. The gene calls are TRBV11-2 and TRBJ2-1; the D gene is possibly TRBD2 (6 bases). The CDR3 covers 14 residues. Germline V lookup: CDR1 SGHAT, CDR2 FQNNGV. Trimming stripped 1 base from V and 7 bases from J, with 11 bases between.

This clone was counted only a few times. This chain uses TRBV25-1 with TRBJ2-6; D is ambiguous. V was clipped by 4 bases and J by 0 bases, with 10 bases between them. CDR3 length: 16 amino acids. CDR1 and CDR2 from the germline V gene are MGHDK and SYGVNS. The CDR3 region has the DNA TGTGCCAGCAGTGTTTGGGCCCTCTCTGGGGCCAACGTCCTGACTTTC. Protein sequence: CASSVWALSGANVLTF.

In its sample, this clone was seen a few times. V is TRBV10-1 and J is TRBJ2-7; D is ambiguous. This CDR3 is 11 amino acids long. Trimming left V 2 bases short and J 7 bases short, with 6 bases between. Germline values: CDR1 WNHNN, CDR2 SYGVQD (reference sequence). The CDR3 DNA reads as TGCGCCAGCAGTGAGAGTGGTGAGCAGTACTTC. This translates into CASSESGEQYF.

The V and J genes are TRBV28 and TRBJ2-6; tentative D call: TRBD2 (5 bases). Germline V lookup: CDR1 MDHEN, CDR2 SYDVKM. CDR3 length: 17 amino acids. V shed 11 bases and J shed 0 bases, with 20 bases lying between them. The CDR3 DNA is TGTGCCGTATCTCCATTAGGACTCCACTCTGGGGCCAACGTCCTGACTTTC. It encodes CAVSPLGLHSGANVLTF.

This chain connects TRBV27 to TRBJ2-1; D call uncertain. V dropped 0 bases and J dropped 4 bases, with 13 bases sitting between them. The CDR3 consists of 16 residues. CDR1 and CDR2 from the germline V gene are MNHEY and SMNVEV (reference sequence). CDR3 residues: CASSLSGGGWYNEQFF. The CDR3 DNA reads TGTGCCAGCAGTTTATCTGGCGGTGGTTGGTACAATGAGCAGTTCTTC.

The rearrangement uses TRBV19 and TRBJ1-5, with a weak D call TRBD1 (6 bases). V lost 10 bases to trimming and J lost 2 bases, with 9 bases between them. CDR3 size: 12 residues. Germline CDR1 reads LNHDA; CDR2 reads SQIVND (reference sequence). CDR3 sequence reads: CATRTGNQPQHF. In DNA form, the CDR3 reads TGTGCCACTAGGACAGGCAATCAGCCCCAGCATTTT.

The J gene is TRBJ2-1, the V gene TRBV19, with no clear D. The germline gives CDR1 LNHDA, CDR2 SQIVND (reference sequence). The germline V and J ends were trimmed by 5 bases and 9 bases, with 20 bases remaining between them. The CDR3 consists of 15 residues. The CDR3 DNA reads as TGTGCCAGTAGTCCCTTTCTCATCCCCCCAATTGAGCAGTTCTTC. This codes for CASSPFLIPPIEQFF. The complete variable domain, with remaining parts taken from reference TRBV19 and TRBJ2-1, reads DGGITQSPKYLFRKEGQNVTLSCEQNLNHDAMYWYRQDPGQGLRLIYYSQIVNDFQKGDIAEGYSVSREKKESFPLTVTSAQKNPTAFYLCASSPFLIPPIEQFFGPGTRLTVL.

The chain joins TRBV7-8 to TRBJ2-7; D is possibly TRBD1 (6 bases). CDR1 and CDR2 from the germline V gene are SGHVS and FQNEAQ. The CDR3 runs 18 residues. The ends were cut back, 3 bases at V and 0 bases at J, with 21 bases in the middle. CDR3 sequence: CASSLQRPGHVSSYEQYF. The CDR3 DNA follows: TGTGCCAGCAGCTTGCAGAGACCGGGACACGTAAGCTCCTACGAGCAGTACTTC.

The chain joins TRBV4-3 to TRBJ1-2; D remains ambiguous. Germline-derived CDR1 and CDR2 are LGHNA and YSLEER. Trimming cost V 0 bases and J 2 bases, with 7 bases left between them. The CDR3 loop spans 14 amino acids. CDR3 sequence reads: CASSQDRTNYGYTF. The CDR3, as DNA: TGCGCCAGCAGCCAAGACAGGACCAACTATGGCTACACCTTC.

This clone turned up a few times. The genes are TRBV7-9 and TRBJ1-5, with 9 bases aligning to TRBD1. The V gene's germline CDR1 is SEHNR and CDR2 FQNEAQ (reference sequence). The junction had 5 bases not matched to a gene; V was cut back by 5 bases and J by 3 bases. The CDR3 sequence is 15 residues long. CDR3 protein: CASSATGGLNQPQHF. Here the CDR3 DNA reads TGTGCCAGCAGCGCCACAGGGGGCCTCAATCAGCCCCAGCATTTT.

The chain couples TRBV27 to TRBJ2-1; 10 bases agree with TRBD1. V lost 2 bases to trimming and J lost 5 bases; unmatched junction nucleotides: 12. The V gene's germline CDR1 is MNHEY and CDR2 SMNVEV (reference sequence). The CDR3 has 18 residues. The CDR3 DNA reads TGTGCCAGCAGTTTAAGCCCGCTTGGGGACAGGGGCGACAATGAGCAGTTCTTC. Its protein is CASSLSPLGDRGDNEQFF.

This clone is labeled medium-sized. Other DNA sequences within the sample encode an identical CDR3. V gene TRBV27 combines with J gene TRBJ2-1; D may be TRBD1 or TRBD2 (7 bases each). Germline V lookup: CDR1 MNHEY, CDR2 SMNVEV (reference sequence). V shed 6 bases and J shed 2 bases, with 14 bases lying between them. This CDR3 is 15 amino acids long. In DNA, the CDR3 is TGTGCCAGCAGGGAGGGAGGGGGCACCTACAATGAGCAGTTCTTC. Translation: CASREGGGTYNEQFF.